The clone carrying this T cell receptor (beta chain) was seen a handful of times. Antigen unknown. This specimen comes from a study of T cell repertoires in cytomegalovirus infection. TCRdb analysed the reads with MiXCR anew, one entry per CDR3 protein. The table records about 220,000 distinct CDR3 sequences, about 40% of them present only once. The source material was CD8+ T cells from cultured PBMCs, sampled from culture after CMV antigen stimulation. The receptor was derived from a human donor in good health (CMV status not recorded). Some clones in this sample may be carry-over from other donors' samples.

The CDR3 spells CASTPRPGGHGDEQFF. CDR3 coding DNA: TGCGCCAGCACCCCCCGGCCGGGGGGCCACGGGGATGAGCAGTTCTTC. V usage is TRBV4-1 and J usage is TRBJ2-1; perhaps TRBD2 as D (7 bases). Trimming shortened V by 7 bases and J by 8 bases, and 24 bases separated the two germline ends. Germline-derived CDR1 and CDR2 are MGHRA and YSYEKL. CDR3 length: 16 amino acids.